These 14 T cell receptor beta chains originate from one sample sequenced in a study of control samples from healthy donors and cancer patients. Assay used: immunoSEQ multiplex PCR; TCRdb lists only in-frame clones, some missing. This sample has about 130,000 clones; roughly 94% occur once, and the top ten carry 12% to 15%. The sample comprised PBMCs. Receptors were obtained from a man aged 60-69 years with colorectal cancer.

This clone was seen just once. This chain uses TRBV27 with TRBJ2-7, with TRBD2 matching 9 bases. Losses at the gene ends were 5 bases for V and 3 bases for J; bases not matched to a gene: 5. This CDR3 comprises 14 residues. CDR1 is MNHEY, CDR2 SMNVEV, per germline (reference sequence). The CDR3 region is CASSKTSGLYEQYF. In DNA form, the CDR3 reads TGTGCCAGCAGTAAGACTAGCGGACTCTACGAGCAGTACTTC.

V gene TRBV5-8 combines with J gene TRBJ1-2; TRBD1 matches 9 bases. Germline V gives CDR1 SGHTS, CDR2 YDEGEE. V dropped 7 bases and J dropped 3; count of bases not matched to a gene: 7. The CDR3 has 14 residues. The DNA for the CDR3 is TGTGCCAGCGTGGTGGGGACAGGGCACTATGGCTACACCTTC. Protein product: CASVVGTGHYGYTF.

The chain combines TRBV6-5 with TRBJ2-7; D may match TRBD1 or TRBD2 (5 bases each). Trimming took off 11 bases at V and 2 bases at J, with 13 bases between the two ends. The germline V gene encodes CDR1 MNHEY and CDR2 SVGAGI. The CDR3 is made up of 12 amino acids. The CDR3 nucleotides read TGTGCCTCTGGGACGGGGACCTACGAGCAGTACTTC. Translated: CASGTGTYEQYF.

This clone showed up just once. The chain links TRBV13 to TRBJ1-2; 7 bases line up with TRBD1. This CDR3 has 14 amino acids. V was clipped by 5 bases and J by 6 bases; unmatched bases: 9. Germline V gene data show CDR1 as PRHDT and CDR2 as FYEKMQ (reference sequence). The CDR3 loop reads CASSQRGRFHGYTF. The CDR3 nucleotides are TGTGCCAGCAGCCAAAGGGGGCGCTTTCATGGCTACACCTTC. Combining the CDR3 with reference TRBV13 and TRBJ1-2 gives the whole variable domain AAGVIQSPRHLIKEKRETATLKCYPIPRHDTVYWYQQGPGQDPQFLISFYEKMQSDKGSIPDRFSAQQFSDYHSELNMSSLELGDSALYFCASSQRGRFHGYTFGSGTRLTVV.

V and J are TRBV5-1 and TRBJ1-1, with 7 bases aligning to TRBD1. The CDR3 totals 13 residues. Germline values: CDR1 SGHRS, CDR2 YFSETQ. V dropped 4 bases and J dropped 6; count of bases not matched to a gene: 6. The chain's CDR3 is CASSGGTVPEAFF. The CDR3 DNA is TGCGCCAGCAGCGGGGGGACAGTGCCTGAAGCTTTCTTT.

The chain combines TRBV5-1 with TRBJ2-5, with TRBD2 matching over 9 bases. The CDR3 sequence is 17 residues long. Trimming at V came to 0 bases and at J to 4 bases, leaving 10 bases not matched to a gene. Germline V gives CDR1 SGHRS, CDR2 YFSETQ. The CDR3 DNA sequence: TGCGCCAGCAGCTTGGCCTTCAGCGGGGGGCCGGTAGAGACCCAGTACTTC. Translated, it gives CASSLAFSGGPVETQYF.

The gene calls are TRBV4-1 and TRBJ2-2; TRBD1 agrees at 8 bases. Trimming cost V 3 bases and J 6 bases; bases outside gene matches: 6. The CDR3 contains 15 residues. Germline V CDR1 and CDR2: MGHRA, YSYEKL. The CDR3 DNA is TGCGCCAGCAGCCAGGCCGGGACAGGCGCCGGGGAGCTGTTTTTT. It encodes CASSQAGTGAGELFF.

The chain employs TRBV7-9 and TRBJ2-1; D gene uncertain. CDR3 length equals 13 residues. The germline V and J ends were trimmed by 2 bases and 7 bases, with 9 bases remaining between them. From germline, CDR1 is SEHNR and CDR2 FQNEAQ (reference sequence). The CDR3 loop reads CASSLFTENEQFF. CDR3 nucleotide sequence: TGTGCCAGCAGCTTATTTACTGAGAATGAGCAGTTCTTC.

The J gene is TRBJ1-1, the V gene TRBV6-5; D is ambiguous. CDR1 is MNHEY and CDR2 is SVGAGI in the germline V gene. V lost 6 bases and J 6 bases, leaving 14 bases between the germline ends. The CDR3 totals 13 residues. The CDR3 here is CASREDGHAEAFF. For the CDR3, the DNA is TGTGCCAGCAGGGAGGACGGGCACGCTGAAGCTTTCTTT.

The rearrangement uses TRBV15 and TRBJ1-1, with TRBD1 matching over 7 bases. Germline CDR1 LNHNV, CDR2 YYDKDF (reference sequence). There are 15 residues in the CDR3. The J segment lost 4 bases and the V segment lost 0 bases, leaving 5 bases of the junction unmatched. CDR3 in amino acids: CATSRDTGTATEAFF. In nucleotides, the CDR3 is TGTGCCACCAGCAGAGACACAGGGACAGCCACTGAAGCTTTCTTT.

V gene TRBV4-2 combines with J gene TRBJ2-7, with TRBD1 identical over 11 bases. J was trimmed by 5 bases and V by 2 bases; bases with no gene match: 5. The CDR3 loop spans 15 amino acids. Germline values: CDR1 LGHNA, CDR2 YNFKEQ. The CDR3 DNA follows: TGTGCCAGCAGCCAACCGGACAGGGGGCTCGACGAGCAGTACTTC. Its protein is CASSQPDRGLDEQYF.

The chain employs TRBV5-1 and TRBJ2-3, with a tentative D call TRBD1 (6 bases). The CDR3 covers 14 residues. V dropped 4 bases and J dropped 4 bases, with 13 bases sitting between them. Germline loops: CDR1 SGHRS, CDR2 YFSETQ. The CDR3 region is CASSRDRPPDTQYF. The CDR3 coding sequence is TGCGCCAGCAGCCGTGACAGGCCCCCAGATACGCAGTATTTT.

CDR3 loop: CASSQDKEFNYGYTF. The DNA for the CDR3 is TGTGCCAGCAGCCAAGATAAGGAGTTTAACTATGGCTACACCTTC. The rearrangement joins TRBV14 to TRBJ1-2; D call uncertain. The CDR3 has 15 amino acids. V lost 0 bases and J 1 base, leaving 9 bases between the germline ends. Germline CDR1 reads SGHDN; CDR2 reads FVKESK.

The V and J genes are TRBV9 and TRBJ1-3; D is unresolved. Germline assignment: CDR1 SGDLS and CDR2 YYNGEE. The CDR3 has 18 amino acids. With 1 base removed from V and 0 bases from J, the gap between germline ends came to 17 bases. The CDR3 DNA sequence: TGTGCCAGCAGCGTAAGATCGACACCTCGGAGCTCTGGAAACACCATATATTTT. This encodes CASSVRSTPRSSGNTIYF.